This T cell receptor beta chain was sequenced in a study of blood T cells in healthy people across ages. A J-beta primer mix and a sample-barcoded 5' primer were used in a second PCR of roughly 7 to 12 cycles. TCRdb reanalysed the 5' RACE reads using MiXCR and keeps one entry per CDR3 protein. The sample records about 760,000 distinct CDR3 sequences, approximately 25% being singletons. The CDR3 loop spans 14 amino acids. Between the trimmed V and J ends, which lost 1 base and 8 bases, there was a span of 14 bases. Germline V gene lookup returns CDR1 MGHRA and CDR2 YSYEKL. The data also belong to a second study, concerning T cells of mothers and their children. That paper notes: For related and unrelated pairs alike, thymic selection shapes TCR recombination output similarly.

The chain couples TRBV4-1 to TRBJ1-2, with D perhaps TRBD1 (6 bases). The sample taken for sequencing was blood. This clonotype originated in a boy between 10 and 17 years old in good health. CDR3: CASSQVQGKGGYTF. The CDR3 DNA follows: TGCGCCAGCAGCCAAGTACAGGGCAAGGGAGGCTACACCTTC.